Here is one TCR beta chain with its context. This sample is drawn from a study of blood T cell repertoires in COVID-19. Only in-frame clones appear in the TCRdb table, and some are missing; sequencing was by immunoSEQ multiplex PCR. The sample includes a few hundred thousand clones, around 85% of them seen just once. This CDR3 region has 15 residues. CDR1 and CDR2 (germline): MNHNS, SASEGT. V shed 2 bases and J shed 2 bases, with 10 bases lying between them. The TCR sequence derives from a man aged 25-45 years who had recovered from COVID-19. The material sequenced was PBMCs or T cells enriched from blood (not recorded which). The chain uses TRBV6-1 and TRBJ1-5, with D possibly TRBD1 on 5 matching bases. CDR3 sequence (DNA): TGTGCCAGCAGTGAATCCGGGGGGGGCAATCAGCCCCAGCATTTT. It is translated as CASSESGGGNQPQHF.